What follows are 19 T cell receptor beta chains derived from one specimen sequenced in a study of T cells in Graves' hyperthyroidism and ophthalmopathy. RNA transcripts gave rise to amplified TCR beta CDR3 regions. When the TCR CDR3 underwent first-round RT-PCR, the HTBI primer set was used. TCRdb recomputed calls from the multiplex PCR reads with MiXCR, one row per CDR3 protein. The sample lists around 520,000 distinct CDR3 sequences, roughly 24% seen once, with around 10% in the top ten. Material for sequencing was blood. The receptors originated from a woman between 25 and 40 years old with Graves' ophthalmopathy.

Only a few counts were recorded for this clonotype. A junction boundary mismatches the germline segment, possibly from a read error. The rearrangement uses TRBV7-9 and TRBJ1-2; 8 positions agree with TRBD1. Germline CDR1 and CDR2: SEHNR and FQNEAQ (reference sequence). The CDR3 loop spans 13 amino acids. Here the CDR3 reads CASSLGQGGLLFF. In DNA form, the CDR3 reads TGTGCCAGCAGCCTCGGACAGGGAGGACTCCTCTTCTTC.

The chain employs TRBV28 and TRBJ1-5, with D hard to call. The CDR3 totals 14 residues. From germline, CDR1 is MDHEN and CDR2 SYDVKM. Trimming cost V 6 bases and J 7 bases, with 16 bases left between them. The CDR3 bases are TGTGCCAGCAGGCTAAGGTTGGCCAGGCAGCCCCAGCATTTT. Translating it yields CASRLRLARQPQHF.

This clonotype was seen at least ten times. The rearrangement joins TRBV12-3 or TRBV12-4 to TRBJ2-2; D remains ambiguous. The CDR3 is made up of 14 amino acids. Trimming left V 6 bases short and J 1 base short, with 9 bases between. The CDR3 spells CASRASLNTGELFF. The DNA of the CDR3 is TGTGCCAGCAGAGCCAGCCTGAACACCGGGGAGCTGTTTTTT.

Many counts were recorded for this clonotype. This chain connects TRBV20-1 to TRBJ2-7; 10 nucleotides align to TRBD1. Germline values: CDR1 DFQATT, CDR2 SNEGSKA (reference sequence). CDR3 length: 13 amino acids. V shed 6 bases and J 8 bases; nucleotides not matched to a gene: 10. This CDR3 is CSARGQGLFQQYF. The CDR3 DNA reads as TGCAGTGCAAGGGGACAGGGGCTTTTCCAGCAGTACTTC.

The chain couples TRBV20-1 to TRBJ1-2; 8 positions match TRBD1. The CDR3 covers 12 residues. The V gene end was trimmed by 5 bases and the J gene end by 8 bases; junction bases not matched to a gene: 7. Germline V lookup: CDR1 DFQATT, CDR2 SNEGSKA (reference sequence). The CDR3 DNA follows: TGCAGTGCTGCCAGGGGGCACAGAGGCTACACCTTC. It encodes CSAARGHRGYTF.

In its sample, this clonotype was seen many times. The CDR3 sequence is CASRQQGYTEAFF. DNA for the CDR3: TGTGCCAGCAGACAACAGGGGTACACTGAAGCTTTCTTT. The J gene is TRBJ1-1, the V gene TRBV6-5, with 7 bases lining up with TRBD1. In germline, CDR1 is MNHEY, CDR2 SVGAGI. Trimming at V came to 6 bases and at J to 3 bases, leaving 4 bases not matched to a gene. The CDR3 loop spans 13 amino acids.

In its sample, this clonotype was seen many times. The V gene is TRBV6-2 or TRBV6-3, the J gene TRBJ2-5; TRBD1 agrees at 7 bases. The length of the CDR3 is 15 residues. J gave up 5 bases and V 0 bases, and 6 bases lay outside the gene matches. Germline CDR1 reads MNHEY; CDR2 reads SVGEGT. The CDR3, as DNA: TGTGCCAGCAGTTACTCGATGGCAGGGGGTGAGACCCAGTACTTC. This encodes CASSYSMAGGETQYF.

This clonotype appeared many times. This chain links TRBV5-1 with TRBJ2-5; TRBD2 aligns across 14 bases. The CDR3 covers 17 residues. Trimming cost V 0 bases and J 4 bases; bases outside gene matches: 5. The V gene's germline CDR1 is SGHRS and CDR2 YFSETQ. The CDR3 DNA follows: TGCGCCAGCAGCTTGGTGACTAGCGGGGGGGCCGGAGAGACCCAGTACTTC. Its protein product is CASSLVTSGGAGETQYF. Full variable domain (outside the CDR3, taken from reference TRBV5-1 and TRBJ2-5): KAGVTQTPRYLIKTRGQQVTLSCSPISGHRSVSWYQQTPGQGLQFLFEYFSETQRNKGNFPGRFSGRQFSNSRSEMNVSTLELGDSALYLCASSLVTSGGAGETQYFGPGTRLLVL.

The gene calls are TRBV5-1 and TRBJ2-2, with D maybe TRBD1 (5 bases). The V end lost 1 base, the J end lost 7 bases, and 11 bases lay between the germline ends. Germline CDR1 reads SGHRS; CDR2 reads YFSETQ. The CDR3 contains 14 residues. CDR3 in DNA: TGCGCCAGCAGCTTGATCCTCCAGGGCGGGGAGCTGTTTTTT. This sequence encodes CASSLILQGGELFF.

This clonotype has at least ten counts. The V gene is TRBV12-3 or TRBV12-4, the J gene TRBJ1-5; no definite D call. V gave up 1 base and J gave up 5 bases, with 12 bases separating them. The CDR3 runs 15 residues. CDR3 nucleotide sequence: TGTGCCAGCAGTTTAGATGCAGGAAGTTATCAGCCCCAGCATTTT. This codes for CASSLDAGSYQPQHF.

This clonotype was observed a few times. The chain has TRBV2 and TRBJ1-1; TRBD1 agrees at 9 bases. There are 15 residues in the CDR3. Germline V gene sequence: CDR1 SNHLY, CDR2 FYNNEI. With V trimmed by 3 bases and J by 5 bases, 7 bases remained unmatched. The CDR3 reads CASSEGGQGGTEAFF. For the CDR3, the DNA is TGTGCCAGCAGTGAGGGGGGACAGGGAGGTACTGAAGCTTTCTTT.

This clonotype came up many times. The chain links TRBV7-3 to TRBJ1-6, with 8 bases that match TRBD1. The CDR3 spans 15 residues. Looked up from germline, CDR1 is SGHTA and CDR2 is FQGTGA. The V and J ends lost 5 bases and 6 bases, in that order; junction bases with no gene match: 6. CDR3 sequence (DNA): TGTGCCAGCAGCCCCAACGGACAGGGTAATTCACCCCTCCACTTT. This encodes CASSPNGQGNSPLHF.

This clonotype was detected a few times. The rearrangement joins TRBV6-1 to TRBJ1-1; a possible D gene is TRBD1 (5 bases). CDR3 size: 15 residues. Germline V gives CDR1 MNHNS, CDR2 SASEGT. The V and J ends lost 6 bases and 6 bases respectively, with 20 bases between them. CDR3 nucleotide sequence: TGTGCCAGCAGACTGGTGGGGACGGGATCCGCTGAAGCTTTCTTT. Amino acids: CASRLVGTGSAEAFF.

As regards this clonotype: This clone may be a read error of a much larger clone one base away. The gene calls are TRBV7-2 and TRBJ1-2; the D is unclear. The CDR3 runs to 15 residues. The germline V gene encodes CDR1 SGHTA and CDR2 FQGNSA. CDR3 in DNA: TGTGTCAGCAGCTCCCTTCGGACCTTCACCAATGGCTACACCTTC. Translated, it gives CVSSSLRTFTNGYTF.

The chain couples TRBV12-3 or TRBV12-4 to TRBJ1-1; no firm D call. With 6 bases removed from V and 4 bases from J, the gap between germline ends came to 9 bases. CDR3 length: 12 amino acids. As DNA, the CDR3 is TGTGCCAGCAGGCCCTCGGGCACTGAAGCTTTCTTT. Residues: CASRPSGTEAFF.

This chain links TRBV28 with TRBJ2-5; D unclear. This CDR3 is built from 14 residues. Germline assignment: CDR1 MDHEN and CDR2 SYDVKM. With 3 bases removed from V and 4 bases from J, the gap between germline ends came to 12 bases. CDR3 sequence: CASSFYQYPETQYF. The DNA of the CDR3 is TGTGCCAGCAGTTTCTATCAGTACCCAGAGACCCAGTACTTC.

This clonotype was found a few times. The chain joins TRBV28 to TRBJ1-1, with D uncertain. V was clipped by 2 bases and J by 5 bases, with 12 bases between them. This CDR3 comprises 14 residues. CDR1 is MDHEN, CDR2 SYDVKM, per germline. Here the CDR3 DNA reads TGTGCCAGCAGTTTACTTAACCCACGGACTGAAGCTTTCTTT. The encoded protein is CASSLLNPRTEAFF. The full variable domain, its missing parts supplied by reference TRBV28 and TRBJ1-1, is DVKVTQSSRYLVKRTGEKVFLECVQDMDHENMFWYRQDPGLGLRLIYFSYDVKMKEKGDIPEGYSVSREKKERFSLILESASTNQTSMYLCASSLLNPRTEAFFGQGTRLTVV.

The V and J genes are TRBV20-1 and TRBJ2-2, with a possible D match to TRBD1 (6 bases). The V and J ends lost 5 bases and 5 bases respectively, with 18 bases between them. Germline CDR1 is DFQATT and CDR2 is SNEGSKA (reference sequence). The CDR3 contains 15 residues. Written as DNA, the CDR3 is TGCAGTGCTCTGGTGGGGGCGCCGAGAACCGGGGAGCTGTTTTTT. Residues: CSALVGAPRTGELFF.

The chain recombines TRBV29-1 with TRBJ1-2, with 10 bases matching TRBD1. The CDR3 length is 12 residues. Germline values: CDR1 SQVTM, CDR2 ANQGSEA. The junction had 5 bases not matched to a gene; V was cut back by 5 bases and J by 8 bases. In DNA, the CDR3 is TGCAGCGTTCGACAGGGGGCGCGGGGCTACACCTTC. It is translated as CSVRQGARGYTF.